This paragraph covers one TCR beta chain sequence. This table comes from immunoSEQ multiplex PCR, and its TCRdb copy is limited to in-frame clones, with some not included. The sample consists of approximately 70,000 clones, over 65% of them appearing once. The data derive from a study of control samples from healthy donors and cancer patients. V shed 9 bases, J shed 1 base, and the junction held 12 bases outside the gene matches. The CDR3 runs to 15 residues. Germline CDR1 reads SNHLY; CDR2 reads FYNNEI. This clonotype was obtained from a middle-aged man in good health. Sequencing was carried out using blood. The chain links TRBV2 to TRBJ2-7, with TRBD2 matching 7 bases. Here the CDR3 reads CARGGLAAESYEQYF. Written as DNA, the CDR3 is TGTGCCAGGGGGGGGTTGGCGGCTGAGTCCTACGAGCAGTACTTC.